This T cell receptor beta chain was profiled in a study of cytomegalovirus exposure and HLA in healthy donors. Study-level background: The roughly 130 validation repertoires were reported in a later analysis to have been generated on the same platform as the approximately 700 first-cohort repertoires.

Study-wide results and limits: Cytomegalovirus-associated TCR beta chains were listed, numbering under 200.

V was cut by 0 bases and J by 7 bases, with 10 bases left in between. The germline gives CDR1 MNHEY, CDR2 SMNVEV (reference sequence). This CDR3 has 15 amino acids. This table comes from immunoSEQ multiplex PCR, and its TCRdb copy is limited to in-frame clones, with some not included. The sample contains under 200,000 clones, about 89% of which appear only once. Details on this clone: The antigen is not known.

Sequencing was done on a sample of PBMCs. The V and J genes are TRBV27 and TRBJ1-6, with a possible D match to TRBD1 (5 bases). The origin of this receptor is a young woman in good health and CMV-seropositive. The CDR3 reads CASSLSGGLNSPLHF. In DNA, the CDR3 is TGTGCCAGCAGTTTATCCGGGGGGTTAAATTCACCCCTCCACTTT.